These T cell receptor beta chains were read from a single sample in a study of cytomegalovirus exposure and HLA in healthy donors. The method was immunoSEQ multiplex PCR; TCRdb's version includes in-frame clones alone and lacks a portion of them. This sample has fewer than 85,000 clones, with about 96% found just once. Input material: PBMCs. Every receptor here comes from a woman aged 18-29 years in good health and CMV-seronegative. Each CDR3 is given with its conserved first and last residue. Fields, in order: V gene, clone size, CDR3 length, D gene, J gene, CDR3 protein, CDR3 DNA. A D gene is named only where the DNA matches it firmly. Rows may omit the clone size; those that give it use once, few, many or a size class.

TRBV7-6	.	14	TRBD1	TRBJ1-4	CASSWDRGEDKLFF	TGTGCCAGCAGCTGGGACAGGGGCGAGGACAAACTGTTTTTT
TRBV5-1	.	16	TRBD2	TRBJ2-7	CASTKGGAGGAYEQYF	TGCGCCAGCACCAAGGGGGGGGCGGGAGGGGCCTACGAGCAGTACTTC
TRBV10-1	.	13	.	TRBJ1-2	CASSETRLSGYTF	TGCGCCAGCAGTGAGACGCGACTCTCTGGCTACACCTTC
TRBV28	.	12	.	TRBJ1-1	CASRNRNTEAFF	TGTGCCAGCAGGAACAGGAACACTGAAGCTTTCTTT
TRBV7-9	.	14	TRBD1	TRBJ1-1	CASSRGQGSTEAFF	TGTGCCAGCAGCCGGGGACAGGGTAGCACTGAAGCTTTCTTT
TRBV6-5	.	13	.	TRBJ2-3	CASSATYKDTQYF	TGTGCCAGCAGTGCGACATATAAAGATACGCAGTATTTT
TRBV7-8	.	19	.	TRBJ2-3	CASSLGAWSATRIADTQYF	TGTGCCAGCAGCTTAGGAGCCTGGTCCGCGACGCGGATCGCAGATACGCAGTATTTT
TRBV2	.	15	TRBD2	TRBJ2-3	CASSGTSGSPDTQYF	TGTGCCAGCAGTGGAACTAGCGGGAGCCCAGATACGCAGTATTTT
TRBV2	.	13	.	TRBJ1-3	CASGGTFGNTIYF	TGTGCCAGCGGGGGGACTTTTGGAAACACCATATATTTT
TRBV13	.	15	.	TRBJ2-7	CASSLAARGTYEQYF	TGTGCCAGCAGCTTAGCAGCACGGGGAACCTACGAGCAGTACTTC
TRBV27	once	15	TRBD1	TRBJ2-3	CASSLRTGFTDTQYF	TGTGCCAGCAGTTTACGGACAGGTTTCACAGATACGCAGTATTTT
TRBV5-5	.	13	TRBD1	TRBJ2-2	CATGQGWTGELFF	TGTGCCACCGGACAGGGCTGGACCGGGGAGCTGTTTTTT
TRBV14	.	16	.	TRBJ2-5	CASSQERAGPLETQYF	TGTGCCAGCAGCCAAGAACGGGCAGGGCCTTTGGAGACCCAGTACTTC
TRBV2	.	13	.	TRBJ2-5	CASSQRVQETQYF	TGTGCCAGCAGTCAGCGGGTCCAAGAGACCCAGTACTTC
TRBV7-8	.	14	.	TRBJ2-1	CASSLAGGDNEQFF	TGTGCCAGCAGCTTAGCCGGCGGCGACAATGAGCAGTTCTTC
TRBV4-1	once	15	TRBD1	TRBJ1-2	CASSQGQGSGYGYTF	TGCGCCAGCAGCCAAGGACAGGGATCGGGCTATGGCTACACCTTC
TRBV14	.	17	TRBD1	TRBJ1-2	CASSQVAGQGMEDGYTF	TGTGCCAGCAGCCAAGTAGCCGGACAGGGGATGGAAGATGGCTACACCTTC
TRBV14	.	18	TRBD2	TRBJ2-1	CASSQGVARTSGINEQFF	TGTGCCAGCAGCCAAGGAGTGGCCCGGACTAGCGGGATAAATGAGCAGTTCTTC
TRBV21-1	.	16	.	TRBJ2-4	CASSIWTGEAKNIQYF	TGTGCCAGCAGCATATGGACAGGGGAAGCCAAAAACATTCAGTACTTC
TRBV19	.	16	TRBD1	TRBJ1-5	CASSIGPGGDNQPQHF	TGTGCCAGTAGTATCGGTCCAGGGGGTGACAATCAGCCCCAGCATTTT
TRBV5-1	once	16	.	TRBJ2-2	CASSLDGVGNTGELFF	TGCGCCAGCAGCTTGGACGGAGTAGGGAACACCGGGGAGCTGTTTTTT
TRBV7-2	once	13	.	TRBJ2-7	CASSSQEANEQYF	TGTGCCAGCAGTAGCCAGGAGGCTAACGAGCAGTACTTC
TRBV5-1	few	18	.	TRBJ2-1	CASSLDGWKWALLKEQFF	TGCGCCAGCAGCTTGGACGGTTGGAAATGGGCGTTATTAAAAGAGCAGTTCTTC
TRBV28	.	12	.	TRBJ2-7	CASSYDTYEQYF	TGTGCCAGCAGTTATGACACATACGAGCAGTACTTC
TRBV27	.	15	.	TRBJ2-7	CASSLHGQMYYEQYF	TGTGCCAGCAGTTTACACGGACAGATGTACTACGAGCAGTACTTC
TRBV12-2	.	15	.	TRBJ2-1	CASRLRLAGGDEQFF	TGTGCAAGTCGCTTAAGGCTAGCGGGGGGGGATGAGCAGTTCTTC
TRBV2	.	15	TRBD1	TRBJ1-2	CASSLGGQGDSGYTF	TGTGCCAGCAGCCTGGGGGGACAGGGGGACAGTGGCTACACCTTC
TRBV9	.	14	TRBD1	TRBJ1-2	CASSAGQGAYGYTF	TGTGCCAGCAGCGCGGGACAGGGGGCTTATGGCTACACCTTC
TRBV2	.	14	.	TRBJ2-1	CASKIAETYNEQFF	TGTGCCAGCAAGATAGCGGAAACCTACAATGAGCAGTTCTTC
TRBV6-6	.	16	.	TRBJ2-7	CASRSTPRSIGDEQYF	TGTGCCAGCAGATCCACGCCTCGGAGTATCGGAGACGAGCAGTACTTC
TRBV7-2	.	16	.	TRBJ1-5	CASSLGGGAGNQPQHF	TGTGCCAGCAGCTTAGGCGGGGGGGCCGGCAATCAGCCCCAGCATTTT
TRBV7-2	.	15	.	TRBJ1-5	CASSGGGQLNQPQHF	TGTGCCAGCAGCGGGGGAGGGCAGCTCAATCAGCCCCAGCATTTT
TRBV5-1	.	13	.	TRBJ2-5	CASSLGGEETQYF	TGCGCCAGCAGCTTGGGGGGAGAAGAGACCCAGTACTTC
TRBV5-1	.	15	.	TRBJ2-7	CASSLSRVADYEQYF	TGCGCCAGCAGCTTGTCACGGGTAGCGGACTACGAGCAGTACTTC
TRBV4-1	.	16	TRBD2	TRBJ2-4	CASSRPLAGTKNIQYF	TGCGCCAGCAGCCGGCCACTAGCGGGAACCAAAAACATTCAGTACTTC
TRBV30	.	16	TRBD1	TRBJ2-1	CACLGGTGHPNNEQFF	TGTGCCTGTTTGGGGGGGACAGGGCATCCGAACAATGAGCAGTTCTTC